This passage covers 8 T cell receptor beta chains from one sample sequenced in a study of T cells in Graves' hyperthyroidism and ophthalmopathy. The TCR beta CDR3 regions underwent amplification using RNA transcripts as the source. Using the HTBI primer set, a first-round RT-PCR was run on the TCR CDR3. MiXCR was run by TCRdb on the multiplex PCR reads, yielding one entry per CDR3 protein. This table has over 250,000 distinct CDR3 sequences, 20% to 30% appearing once. Sample: blood. The receptors stem from a man between 40 and 49 years old with Graves' hyperthyroidism that later progressed to Graves' ophthalmopathy.

This clonotype was seen ten or more times. The V gene is TRBV12-3 or TRBV12-4, the J gene TRBJ1-1; tentative D call: TRBD1 (5 bases). The CDR3 sequence is 18 residues long. V gave up 2 bases and J gave up 1 base, with 20 bases separating them. The CDR3 reads CASSLRNVPGLPNTEAFF. The CDR3, as DNA: TGTGCCAGCAGTTTACGTAATGTCCCAGGGCTCCCGAACACTGAAGCTTTCTTT.

The sample holds many counts of this clonotype. The V and J genes are TRBV5-1 and TRBJ2-7; D may match TRBD1 or TRBD2 (5 bases each). The germline V gene encodes CDR1 SGHRS and CDR2 YFSETQ. Trimming removed 1 base at V and 4 bases at J, with 15 bases between. CDR3 length: 15 amino acids. DNA of the CDR3: TGCGCCAGCAGCTTGATTAGAAGGGGAGATTACGAGCAGTACTTC. This translates into CASSLIRRGDYEQYF. The complete variable domain, with remaining parts taken from reference TRBV5-1 and TRBJ2-7, reads KAGVTQTPRYLIKTRGQQVTLSCSPISGHRSVSWYQQTPGQGLQFLFEYFSETQRNKGNFPGRFSGRQFSNSRSEMNVSTLELGDSALYLCASSLIRRGDYEQYFGPGTRLTVT.

This clonotype occurred many times. The chain employs TRBV20-1 and TRBJ2-5; TRBD1 might be the D (5 bases). The CDR3 consists of 14 residues. Germline CDR1 reads DFQATT; CDR2 reads SNEGSKA (reference sequence). The V gene lost 3 bases and the J gene lost 4 bases, with 15 bases spanning the gap. The DNA of the CDR3 is TGCAGTGCTAGTAGGGGTGAGATGGGAGAGACCCAGTACTTC. Its protein is CSASRGEMGETQYF.

In nucleotides, the CDR3 is TGTGCCACCAGCAGAGTTACTAGCGGGACCCTAGGTGGGGAGACCCAGTACTTC. It specifies CATSRVTSGTLGGETQYF. The chain employs TRBV15 and TRBJ2-5, with TRBD2 matching over 10 bases. Germline trimming cut 1 base from V and 5 bases from J; bases unmatched to any gene: 13. CDR1 and CDR2 (germline): LNHNV, YYDKDF (reference sequence). The CDR3 loop spans 18 amino acids.

This clonotype was recorded once. This sequence joins TRBV2 and TRBJ2-6; 12 bases are shared with TRBD1. Germline V gene sequence: CDR1 SNHLY, CDR2 FYNNEI. The V gene end was trimmed by 9 bases and the J gene end by 3 bases; junction bases not matched to a gene: 6. This CDR3 spans 16 amino acids. Written as DNA, the CDR3 is TGTGCCAGGGGACAGGGGGCGCCAGGTGGGGCCAACGTCCTGACTTTC. Its translation: CARGQGAPGGANVLTF.

This clonotype was picked up many times. A much more abundant neighbour one base away suggests this may be a read error. V gene TRBV6-5 combines with J gene TRBJ2-7; no definite D call. Germline V gene data show CDR1 as MNHEY and CDR2 as SVGAGI. This CDR3 has 14 amino acids. The V end lost 2 bases, the J end lost 2 bases, and 10 bases lay between the germline ends. This CDR3 is CASSYGSGTYEQYF. In DNA, the CDR3 is TGTGCCAGCAGTTACGGGTCAGGAACCTACGAGCAGTACTTC.

This clonotype was recorded at least ten times. This chain joins TRBV28 and TRBJ2-5, with D perhaps given as TRBD1 or TRBD2 (6 bases each). The V and J ends lost 6 bases and 2 bases respectively, with 16 bases between them. CDR1 is MDHEN, CDR2 SYDVKM, per germline. The CDR3 sequence is 15 residues long. The CDR3 sequence: CASRDPGGGQETQYF. DNA of the CDR3: TGTGCCAGCAGAGATCCCGGGGGCGGGCAAGAGACCCAGTACTTC.

This clonotype has a count of ten or more. The rearrangement uses TRBV30 and TRBJ1-2; unclear D gene. The germline CDR1 and CDR2 sequences are GTSNPN and SVGIG (reference sequence). Trimming removed 0 bases from V and 8 bases from J, with 10 bases in between. This CDR3 comprises 12 residues. CDR3 DNA sequence: TGTGCCTGGAGTGTACGGGGTTACGGCTACACCTTC. Translation: CAWSVRGYGYTF.